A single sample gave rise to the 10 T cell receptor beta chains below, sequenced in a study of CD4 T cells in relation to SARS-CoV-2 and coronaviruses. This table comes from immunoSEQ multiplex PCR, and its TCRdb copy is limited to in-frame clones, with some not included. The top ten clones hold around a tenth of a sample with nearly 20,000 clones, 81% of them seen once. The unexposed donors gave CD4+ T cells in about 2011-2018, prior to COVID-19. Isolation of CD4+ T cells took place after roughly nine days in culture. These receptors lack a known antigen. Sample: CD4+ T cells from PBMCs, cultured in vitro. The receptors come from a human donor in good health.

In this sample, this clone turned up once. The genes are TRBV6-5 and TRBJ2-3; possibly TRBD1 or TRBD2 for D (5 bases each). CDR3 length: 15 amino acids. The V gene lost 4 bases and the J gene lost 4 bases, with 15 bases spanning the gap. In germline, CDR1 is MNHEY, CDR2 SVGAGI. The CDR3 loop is CASSSPGRWADTQYF. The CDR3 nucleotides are TGTGCCAGCAGTTCTCCGGGACGGTGGGCAGATACGCAGTATTTT.

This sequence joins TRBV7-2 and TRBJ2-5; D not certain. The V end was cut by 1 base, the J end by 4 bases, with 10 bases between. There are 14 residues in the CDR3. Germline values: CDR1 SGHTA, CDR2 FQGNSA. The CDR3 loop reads CASSLGGRLETQYF. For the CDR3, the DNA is TGTGCCAGCAGCTTAGGTGGTAGGCTAGAGACCCAGTACTTC.

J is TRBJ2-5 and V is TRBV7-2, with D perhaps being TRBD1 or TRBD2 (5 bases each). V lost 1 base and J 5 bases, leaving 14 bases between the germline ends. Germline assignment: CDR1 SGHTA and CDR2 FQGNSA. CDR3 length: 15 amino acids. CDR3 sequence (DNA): TGTGCCAGCAGCTTAGAGGGACGAGGGTTCGAGACCCAGTACTTC. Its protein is CASSLEGRGFETQYF.

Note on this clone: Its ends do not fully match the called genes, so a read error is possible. The CDR3, as DNA: TGTGCCAGCAGCCAAGATCCAGACCCCTCAAGAAAGCTCTTC. This codes for CASSQDPDPSRKLF. The gene calls are TRBV3-1 (or the pseudogene TRBV3-2) and TRBJ1-2; D remains ambiguous. The length of the CDR3 is 14 residues. Germline-derived CDR1 and CDR2 are LGHDT and YNNKEL (reference sequence).

CDR3 region: CASILDSFLNSPLHF. The CDR3 region has the DNA TGTGCCAGCATTTTAGACAGCTTTCTCAATTCACCCCTCCACTTT. This rearrangement joins TRBV2 to TRBJ1-6, with D possibly TRBD1 on 5 matching bases. Germline loops: CDR1 SNHLY, CDR2 FYNNEI. V was cut by 7 bases and J by 7 bases, with 17 bases left in between. CDR3 size: 15 residues. Complete variable domain (other parts from reference TRBV2 and TRBJ1-6): EPEVTQTPSHQVTQMGQEVILRCVPISNHLYFYWYRQILGQKVEFLVSFYNNEISEKSEIFDDQFSVERPDGSNFTLKIRSTKLEDSAMYFCASILDSFLNSPLHFGNGTRLTVT.

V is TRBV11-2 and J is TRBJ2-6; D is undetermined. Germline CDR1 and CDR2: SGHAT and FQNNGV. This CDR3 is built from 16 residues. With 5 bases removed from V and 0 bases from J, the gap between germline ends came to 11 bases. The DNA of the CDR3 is TGTGCCAGCAGCCCTTTTTTAAACTCTGGGGCCAACGTCCTGACTTTC. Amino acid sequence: CASSPFLNSGANVLTF.

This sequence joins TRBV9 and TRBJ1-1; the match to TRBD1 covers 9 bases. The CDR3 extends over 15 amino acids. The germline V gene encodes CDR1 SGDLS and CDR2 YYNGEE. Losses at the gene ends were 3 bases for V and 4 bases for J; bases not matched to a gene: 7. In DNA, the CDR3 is TGTGCCAGCAGCGCTCAACAGGGGGCAGTCACTGAAGCTTTCTTT. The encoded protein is CASSAQQGAVTEAFF.

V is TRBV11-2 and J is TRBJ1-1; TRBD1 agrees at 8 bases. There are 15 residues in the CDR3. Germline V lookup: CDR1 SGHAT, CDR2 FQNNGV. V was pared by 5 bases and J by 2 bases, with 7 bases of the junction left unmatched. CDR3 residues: CASSARTGPNTEAFF. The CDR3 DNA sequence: TGTGCCAGCAGCGCCAGGACAGGGCCTAACACTGAAGCTTTCTTT. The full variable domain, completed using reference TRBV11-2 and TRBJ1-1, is EAGVAQSPRYKIIEKRQSVAFWCNPISGHATLYWYQQILGQGPKLLIQFQNNGVVDDSQLPKDRFSAERLKGVDSTLKIQPAKLEDSAVYLCASSARTGPNTEAFFGQGTRLTVV.

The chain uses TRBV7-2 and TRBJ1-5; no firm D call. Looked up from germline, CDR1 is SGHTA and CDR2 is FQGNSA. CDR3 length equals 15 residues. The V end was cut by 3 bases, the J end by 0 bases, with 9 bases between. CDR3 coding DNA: TGTGCCAGCAGCTTGGCGGGCCATAGCAATCAGCCCCAGCATTTT. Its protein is CASSLAGHSNQPQHF. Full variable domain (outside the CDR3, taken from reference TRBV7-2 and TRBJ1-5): GAGVSQSPSNKVTEKGKDVELRCDPISGHTALYWYRQSLGQGLEFLIYFQGNSAPDKSGLPSDRFSAERTGGSVSTLTIQRTQQEDSAVYLCASSLAGHSNQPQHFGDGTRLSIL.

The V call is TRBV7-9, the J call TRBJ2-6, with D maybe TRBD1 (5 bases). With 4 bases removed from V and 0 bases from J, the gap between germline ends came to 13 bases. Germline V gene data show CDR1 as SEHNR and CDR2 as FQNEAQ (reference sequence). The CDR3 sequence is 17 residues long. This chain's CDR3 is CASSSTVRFSGANVLTF. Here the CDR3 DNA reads TGTGCCAGCAGCTCGACAGTACGGTTCTCTGGGGCCAACGTCCTGACTTTC.